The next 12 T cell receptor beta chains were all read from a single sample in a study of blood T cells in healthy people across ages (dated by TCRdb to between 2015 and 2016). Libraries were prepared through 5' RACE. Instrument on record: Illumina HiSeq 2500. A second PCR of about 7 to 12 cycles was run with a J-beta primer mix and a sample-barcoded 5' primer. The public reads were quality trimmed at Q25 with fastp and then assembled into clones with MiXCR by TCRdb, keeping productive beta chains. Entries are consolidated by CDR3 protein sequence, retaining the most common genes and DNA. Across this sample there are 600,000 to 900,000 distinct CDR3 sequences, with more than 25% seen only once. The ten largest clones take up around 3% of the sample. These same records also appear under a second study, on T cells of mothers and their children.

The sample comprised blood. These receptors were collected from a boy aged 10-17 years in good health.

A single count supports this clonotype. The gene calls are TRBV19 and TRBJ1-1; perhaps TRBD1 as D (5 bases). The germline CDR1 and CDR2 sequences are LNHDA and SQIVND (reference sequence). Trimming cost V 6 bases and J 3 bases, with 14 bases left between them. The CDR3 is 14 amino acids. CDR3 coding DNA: TGTGCCAGTAGGGCGGCAGAGGGGTACACTGAAGCTTTCTTT. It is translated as CASRAAEGYTEAFF.

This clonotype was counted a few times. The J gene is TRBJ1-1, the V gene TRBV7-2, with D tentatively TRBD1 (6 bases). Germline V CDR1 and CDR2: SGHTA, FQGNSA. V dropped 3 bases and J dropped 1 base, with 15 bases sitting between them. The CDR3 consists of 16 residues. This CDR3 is CASSLGRGVRNTEAFF. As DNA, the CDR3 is TGTGCCAGCAGCTTGGGGAGGGGGGTCCGGAACACTGAAGCTTTCTTT.

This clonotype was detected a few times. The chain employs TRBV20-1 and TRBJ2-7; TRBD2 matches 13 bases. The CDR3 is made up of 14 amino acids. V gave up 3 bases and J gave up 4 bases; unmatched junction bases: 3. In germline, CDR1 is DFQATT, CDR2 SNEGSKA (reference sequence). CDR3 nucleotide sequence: TGCAGTGCTAGGACTAGCGGGGGGATATACGAGCAGTACTTC. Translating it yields CSARTSGGIYEQYF.

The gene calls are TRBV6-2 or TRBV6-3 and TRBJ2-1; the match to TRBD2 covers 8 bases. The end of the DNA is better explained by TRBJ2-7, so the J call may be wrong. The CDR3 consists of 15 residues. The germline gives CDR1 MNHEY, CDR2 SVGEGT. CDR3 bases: TGTGCCAGCAGTTACTTGGGTAGCGGGGCCAACGAGCAGTACTTC. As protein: CASSYLGSGANEQYF.

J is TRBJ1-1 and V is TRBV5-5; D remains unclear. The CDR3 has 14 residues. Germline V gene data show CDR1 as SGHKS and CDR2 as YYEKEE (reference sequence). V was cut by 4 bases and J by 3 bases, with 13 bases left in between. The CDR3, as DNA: TGTGCCAGCAGCGTCAGGAACATGGACACTGAAGCTTTCTTT. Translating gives CASSVRNMDTEAFF.

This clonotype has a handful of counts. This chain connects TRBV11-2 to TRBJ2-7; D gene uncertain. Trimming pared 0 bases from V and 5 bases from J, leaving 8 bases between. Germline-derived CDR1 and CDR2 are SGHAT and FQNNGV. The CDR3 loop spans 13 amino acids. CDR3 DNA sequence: TGTGCCAGCAGCTTAGACGGCCCTAACGAGCAGTACTTC. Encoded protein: CASSLDGPNEQYF.

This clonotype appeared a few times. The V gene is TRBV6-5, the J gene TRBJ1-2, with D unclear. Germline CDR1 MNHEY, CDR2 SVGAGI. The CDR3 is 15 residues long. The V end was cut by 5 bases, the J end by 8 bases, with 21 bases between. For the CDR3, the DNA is TGTGCCAGCAGTCGAGAGAGTCCCGCCCGTGGGGGCTACACCTTC. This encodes CASSRESPARGGYTF.

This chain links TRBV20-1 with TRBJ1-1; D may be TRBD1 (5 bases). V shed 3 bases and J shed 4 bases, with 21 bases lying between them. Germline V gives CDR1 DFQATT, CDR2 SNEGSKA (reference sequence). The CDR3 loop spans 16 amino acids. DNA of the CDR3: TGCAGTGCTAGGACGGGACTGCCCCGGTCCGGCACTGAAGCTTTCTTT. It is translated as CSARTGLPRSGTEAFF.

The CDR3 protein is CASSEGGTVNEQYF. The DNA of the CDR3 is TGCGCCAGCAGTGAGGGAGGGACAGTCAACGAGCAGTACTTC. The chain uses TRBV10-1 and TRBJ2-5, with a possible D match to TRBD1 (7 bases). The J call may be faulty, since TRBJ2-7 better matches the DNA end. The CDR3 runs 14 residues. Germline V gives CDR1 WNHNN, CDR2 SYGVQD (reference sequence).

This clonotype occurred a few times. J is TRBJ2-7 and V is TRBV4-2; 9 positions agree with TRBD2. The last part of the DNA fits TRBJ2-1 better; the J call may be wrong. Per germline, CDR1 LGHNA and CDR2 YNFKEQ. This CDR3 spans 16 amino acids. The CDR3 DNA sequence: TGTGCCAGCAGCAGGGAGGCGGGGGGGCGGTACAATGAGCAGTTCTTC. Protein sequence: CASSREAGGRYNEQFF.

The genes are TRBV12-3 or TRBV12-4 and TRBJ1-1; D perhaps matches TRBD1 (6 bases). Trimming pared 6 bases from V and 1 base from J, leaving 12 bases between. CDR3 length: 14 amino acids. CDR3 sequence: CASSWQGTNTEAFF. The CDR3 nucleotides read TGTGCCAGCAGCTGGCAGGGGACGAACACTGAAGCTTTCTTT.

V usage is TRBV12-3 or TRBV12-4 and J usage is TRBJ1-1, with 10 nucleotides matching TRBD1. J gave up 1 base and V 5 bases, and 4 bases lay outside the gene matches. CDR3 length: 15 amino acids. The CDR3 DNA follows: TGTGCCAGCAGTGCCGACAGGGGGCGGAACACTGAAGCTTTCTTT. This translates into CASSADRGRNTEAFF.